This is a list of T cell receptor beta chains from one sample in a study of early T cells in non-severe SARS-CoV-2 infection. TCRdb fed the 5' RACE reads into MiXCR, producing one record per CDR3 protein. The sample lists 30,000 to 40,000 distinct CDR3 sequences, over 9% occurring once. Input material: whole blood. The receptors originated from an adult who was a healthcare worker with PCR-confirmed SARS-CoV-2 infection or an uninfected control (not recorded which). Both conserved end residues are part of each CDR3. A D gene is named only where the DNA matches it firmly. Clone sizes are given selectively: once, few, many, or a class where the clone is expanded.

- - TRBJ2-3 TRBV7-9 CASSFLGEWDTDTQYF TGTGCCAGCAGCTTTTTGGGGGAATGGGACACAGATACGCAGTATTTT
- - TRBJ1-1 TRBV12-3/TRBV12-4 CASSFLSPMNTEAFF TGTGCCAGCAGTTTTTTGAGTCCGATGAACACTGAAGCTTTCTTT
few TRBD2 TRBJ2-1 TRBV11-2 CASSFLAGGPNEQFF TGTGCCAGCAGCTTTCTAGCGGGGGGTCCCAATGAGCAGTTCTTC
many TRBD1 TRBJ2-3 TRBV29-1 CSVEDMRQGLYF TGCAGCGTTGAAGATATGAGACAGGGGTTGTATTTT
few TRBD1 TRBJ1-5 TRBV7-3 CASSLDGQGNQPQHF TGTGCCAGCAGCTTAGACGGACAGGGCAATCAGCCCCAGCATTTT
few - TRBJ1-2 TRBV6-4 CASSDGHYGYTF TGTGCCAGCAGTGACGGGCACTATGGCTACACCTTC
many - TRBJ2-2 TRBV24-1 CAVGKEGARLNTGELFF TGTGCCGTCGGGAAGGAAGGCGCCCGGCTGAACACCGGGGAGCTGTTTTTT
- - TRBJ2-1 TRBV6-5 CANKPAGTPTNEQFF TGTGCCAACAAACCCGCCGGGACACCGACGAATGAGCAGTTCTTC
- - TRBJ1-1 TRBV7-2 CASSSQVRTEAFF TGTGCCAGCAGCTCTCAGGTGCGAACTGAAGCTTTCTTT
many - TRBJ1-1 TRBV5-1 CASSFAPGQNTEAFF TGCGCCAGCAGCTTCGCGCCGGGACAGAACACTGAAGCTTTCTTT
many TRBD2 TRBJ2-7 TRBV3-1 CASSQVWASGGRYEQYF TGTGCCAGCAGCCAAGTTTGGGCTAGCGGGGGTCGCTACGAGCAGTACTTC
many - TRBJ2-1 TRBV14 CASQKAGTQKQFF TGTGCCAGTCAGAAAGCCGGGACACAAAAGCAGTTCTTC
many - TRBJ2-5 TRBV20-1 CSGPVGGTQYF TGCAGTGGGCCAGTGGGGGGGACCCAGTACTTC
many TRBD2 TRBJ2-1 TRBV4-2 CASSQRGGASYNEQFF TGTGCCAGCAGCCAACGCGGGGGGGCCTCCTACAATGAGCAGTTCTTC
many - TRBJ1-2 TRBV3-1 CASSQEGWRSDGYTF TGTGCCAGCAGCCAAGAGGGGTGGAGATCGGATGGCTACACCTTC
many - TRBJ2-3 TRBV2 CASSEPPWFRTDTQYF TGTGCCAGCAGTGAACCACCTTGGTTCCGCACAGATACGCAGTATTTT
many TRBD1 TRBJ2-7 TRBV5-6 CASSPRTGAFHEQYF TGTGCCAGCAGCCCGAGGACAGGGGCTTTCCACGAGCAGTACTTC
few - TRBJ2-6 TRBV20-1 CSARDPSSGANVLTF TGCAGTGCTAGAGACCCTTCCTCTGGGGCCAACGTCCTGACTTTC
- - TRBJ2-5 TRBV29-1 CSVVYSSGSQETQYF TGCAGCGTTGTATATTCCTCGGGATCCCAAGAGACCCAGTACTTC
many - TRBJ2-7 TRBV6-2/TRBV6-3 CASSPTNRLDEQYF TGTGCCAGCAGCCCGACGAACAGGTTGGACGAGCAGTACTTC
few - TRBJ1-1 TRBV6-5 CACQGRYTEAFF TGTGCCTGCCAGGGGCGGTACACTGAAGCTTTCTTT
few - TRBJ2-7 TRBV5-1 CASSLALQGFDEQYF TGCGCCAGCAGCCTGGCCCTACAGGGATTCGACGAGCAGTACTTC
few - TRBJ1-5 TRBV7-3 CASSWGSNQPQHF TGTGCCAGCAGCTGGGGTAGCAATCAGCCCCAGCATTTT
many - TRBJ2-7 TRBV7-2 CASSLVAGRSSYEQYF TGTGCCAGCAGCTTAGTCGCAGGTCGGAGCTCCTACGAGCAGTACTTC